This TCR beta chain derives from a study of T cell responses to AZD1222 COVID-19 vaccine. Turning to this clone: Its antigen is undetermined.

CDR1 is MNHEY, CDR2 SMNVEV, per germline (reference sequence). With 2 bases removed from V and 0 bases from J, the gap between germline ends came to 11 bases. This CDR3 is 16 amino acids long. Repertoires were generated with immunoSEQ multiplex PCR, while TCRdb's copy carries only in-frame clones and drops some. This table holds 130,000 or so clones, around 84% found once. Study outcomes and limitations: Clonal diversity was possibly underestimated, and white British individuals and females predominated among donors.

The specimen comprised peripheral blood, sampled 28 days after the second AZD1222 dose. The source of this sequence is an adult who received the AZD1222 COVID-19 vaccine. This chain connects TRBV27 to TRBJ1-5; D remains unclear. CDR3 loop: CASSLRQADSNQPQHF. In nucleotides, the CDR3 is TGTGCCAGCAGTTTACGGCAGGCCGATAGCAATCAGCCCCAGCATTTT.